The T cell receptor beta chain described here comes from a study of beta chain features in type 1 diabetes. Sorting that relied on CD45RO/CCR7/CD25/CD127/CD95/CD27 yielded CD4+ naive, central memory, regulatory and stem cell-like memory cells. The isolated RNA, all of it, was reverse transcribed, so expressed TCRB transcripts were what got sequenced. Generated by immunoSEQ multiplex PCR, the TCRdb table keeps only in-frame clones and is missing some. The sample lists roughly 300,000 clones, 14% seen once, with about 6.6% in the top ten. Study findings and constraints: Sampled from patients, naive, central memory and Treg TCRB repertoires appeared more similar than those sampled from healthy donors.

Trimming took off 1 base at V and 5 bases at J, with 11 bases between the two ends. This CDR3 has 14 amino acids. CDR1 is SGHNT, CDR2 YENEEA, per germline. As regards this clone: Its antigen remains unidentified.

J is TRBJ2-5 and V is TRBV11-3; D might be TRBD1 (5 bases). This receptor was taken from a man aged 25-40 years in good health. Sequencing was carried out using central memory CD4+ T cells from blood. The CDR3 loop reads CASSLGKGRETQYF. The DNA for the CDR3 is TGTGCCAGCAGCTTAGGGAAGGGGCGCGAGACCCAGTACTTC.